This T cell receptor (beta chain) was sequenced during a study of brain T cells in children with intractable seizures. Study-wide results and caveats: Absence of clones before surgery may stem from lower sequencing depth. Viral specificity was inferred only from CDR3 similarity; HCMV serostatus was unknown.

Of note for this clone: Its antigen is currently unknown.

The germline gives CDR1 MNHEY, CDR2 SVGAGI. This CDR3 is 13 amino acids long. Trimming stripped 2 bases from V and 6 bases from J, with 11 bases between. Sequencing used immunoSEQ multiplex PCR; TCRdb keeps in-frame clones, though not all of them. The table has 110,000 or so clones, roughly 92% seen once; the top ten hold around 4%. Surgery cases with the highest brain T cell transcript signatures were chosen for sequencing. Patients received at least one anti-epileptic drug before surgery. V and J are TRBV6-5 and TRBJ2-7; D is unresolved. The TCR was taken from a boy less than two years old with hemimegalencephaly and intractable seizures. The starting material was peripheral blood, obtained at surgery. The CDR3 is CASSYPARPEQYF. In nucleotides, the CDR3 is TGTGCCAGCAGTTACCCTGCCCGTCCCGAGCAGTACTTC.